This T cell receptor (beta chain) came from a study of T-cell memory formation after mild COVID-19. Study background: In these data, TCR clusters were largely donor specific.

Barcoded TCR alpha and TCR beta cDNA libraries with UMIs came from 5'RACE using constant-segment primers. Each CDR3 protein is one row after TCRdb ran MiXCR on the 5' RACE reads. This sample carries hundreds of thousands of distinct CDR3 sequences, about 20% of them seen once, and the ten largest clones take approximately 8%. Findings of the study overall: Most CD4+ clones that shrank were in CM and EM, while CD8+ ones turned up in EMRA. The appearance of some responding clones in pre-infection memory suggested that cross-reactive memory joined.

Germline CDR1 is SGHTA and CDR2 is FQGNSA. The CDR3 has 18 residues. J was trimmed by 0 bases and V by 4 bases; bases with no gene match: 9. There are a few counts of this clonotype. Its antigen is not known. The specimen was PBMCs or a T cell subset sorted from them (not recorded which). The TCR comes from an adult woman who had mild COVID-19 (a few samples of this study predate the infection). Cell type and time point are not known. The chain is built from TRBV7-2 and TRBJ2-6; 7 nucleotides match TRBD1. CDR3 bases: TGTGCCAGCAGCTCATGGCCGGGACAGATCTCTGGGGCCAACGTCCTGACTTTC. Protein product: CASSSWPGQISGANVLTF.